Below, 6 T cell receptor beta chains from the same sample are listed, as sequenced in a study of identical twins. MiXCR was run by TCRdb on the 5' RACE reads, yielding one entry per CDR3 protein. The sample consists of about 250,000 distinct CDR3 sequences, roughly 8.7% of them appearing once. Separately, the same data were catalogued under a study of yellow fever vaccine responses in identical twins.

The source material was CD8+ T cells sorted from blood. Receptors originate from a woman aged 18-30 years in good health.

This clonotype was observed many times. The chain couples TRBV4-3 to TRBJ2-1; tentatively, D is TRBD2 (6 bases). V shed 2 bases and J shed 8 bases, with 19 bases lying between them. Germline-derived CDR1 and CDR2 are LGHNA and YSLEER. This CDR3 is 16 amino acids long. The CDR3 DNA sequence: TGCGCCAGCAGCCAACAACTAGCTCCCGTTAGGGATGAGCAGTTCTTC. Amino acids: CASSQQLAPVRDEQFF.

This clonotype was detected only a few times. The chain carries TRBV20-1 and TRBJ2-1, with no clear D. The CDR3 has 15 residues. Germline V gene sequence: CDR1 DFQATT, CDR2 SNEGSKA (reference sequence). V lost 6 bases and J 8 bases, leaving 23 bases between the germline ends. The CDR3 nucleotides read TGCAGTGCAACTCACCGGGCACGGAGAGTCCATGAGCAGTTCTTC. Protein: CSATHRARRVHEQFF.

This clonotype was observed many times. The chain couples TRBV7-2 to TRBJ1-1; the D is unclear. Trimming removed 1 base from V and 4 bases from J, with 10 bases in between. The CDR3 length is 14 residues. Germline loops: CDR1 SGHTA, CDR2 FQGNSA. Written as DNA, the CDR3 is TGTGCCAGCAGCTTAGAAGGGTTCACCACTGAAGCTTTCTTT. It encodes CASSLEGFTTEAFF.

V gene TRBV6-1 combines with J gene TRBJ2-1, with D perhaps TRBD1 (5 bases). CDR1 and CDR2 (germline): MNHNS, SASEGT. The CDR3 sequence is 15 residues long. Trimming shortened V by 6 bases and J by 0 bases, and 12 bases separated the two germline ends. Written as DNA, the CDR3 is TGTGCCAGCAGGCTGACTCAGGGCTCCTACAATGAGCAGTTCTTC. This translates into CASRLTQGSYNEQFF.

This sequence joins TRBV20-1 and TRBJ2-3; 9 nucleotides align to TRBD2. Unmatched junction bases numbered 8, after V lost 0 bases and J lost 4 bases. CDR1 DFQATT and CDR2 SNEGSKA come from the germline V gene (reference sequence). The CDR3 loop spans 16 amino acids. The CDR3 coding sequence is TGCAGTGCTAGAGATCAATTAGCGGGAGAGTCAGATACGCAGTATTTT. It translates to CSARDQLAGESDTQYF.

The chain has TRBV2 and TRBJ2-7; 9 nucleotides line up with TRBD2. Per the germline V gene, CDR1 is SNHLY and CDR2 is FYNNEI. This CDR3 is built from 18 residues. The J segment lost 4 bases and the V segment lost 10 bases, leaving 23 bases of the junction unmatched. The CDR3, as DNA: TGTGCCATCAGCCCTTTGTTTGGTAGCGGGACTAGCCCTTACGAGCAGTACTTC. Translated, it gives CAISPLFGSGTSPYEQYF.